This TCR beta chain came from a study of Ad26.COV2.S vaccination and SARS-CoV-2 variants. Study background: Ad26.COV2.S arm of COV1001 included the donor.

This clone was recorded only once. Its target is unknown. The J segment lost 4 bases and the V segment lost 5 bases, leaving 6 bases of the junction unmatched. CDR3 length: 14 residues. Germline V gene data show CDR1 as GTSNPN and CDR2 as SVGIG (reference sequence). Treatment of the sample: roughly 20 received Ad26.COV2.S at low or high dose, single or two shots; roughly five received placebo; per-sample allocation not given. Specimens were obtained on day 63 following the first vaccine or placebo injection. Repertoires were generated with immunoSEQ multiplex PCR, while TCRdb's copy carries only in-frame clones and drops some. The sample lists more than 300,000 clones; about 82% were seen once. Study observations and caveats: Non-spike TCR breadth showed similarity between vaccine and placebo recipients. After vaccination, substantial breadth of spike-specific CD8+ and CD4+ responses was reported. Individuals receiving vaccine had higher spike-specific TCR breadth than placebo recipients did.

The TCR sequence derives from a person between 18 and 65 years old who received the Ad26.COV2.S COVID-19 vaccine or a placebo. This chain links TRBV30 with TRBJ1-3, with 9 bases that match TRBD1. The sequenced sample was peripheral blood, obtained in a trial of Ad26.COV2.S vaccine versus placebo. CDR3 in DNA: TGTGCCTGGGTGGACAGGGGCAAAGGAAACACCATATATTTT. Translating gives CAWVDRGKGNTIYF.